This T cell receptor (beta chain) was captured by sequencing in a study of cytotoxic CD8 clonotypes in ibrutinib-treated CLL. Overall study findings and caveats: Public clonotypes (which were uncommon) either contracted or remained stable on treatment. Measured clonality at baseline was greater than in age-matched healthy donors and tracked with circulating CD8+ T-cell counts.

On this clone: Its antigen remains unknown.

Germline V CDR1 and CDR2: SGHNT, YYREEE (reference sequence). V shed 0 bases and J 6 bases; nucleotides not matched to a gene: 5. CDR3 length equals 14 residues. Produced via immunoSEQ multiplex PCR; TCRdb's table is partial and in-frame only. The table has tens of thousands of clones, approximately 90% seen once. Sequenced material: PBMCs, taken after 12 months of ibrutinib treatment. This receptor was taken from a human donor with chronic lymphocytic leukemia. This chain links TRBV5-4 with TRBJ1-2; TRBD1 matches at 7 bases. This chain's CDR3 is CASSLAGTADGYTF. The CDR3 DNA reads as TGTGCCAGCAGCTTGGCCGGGACAGCGGATGGCTACACCTTC.